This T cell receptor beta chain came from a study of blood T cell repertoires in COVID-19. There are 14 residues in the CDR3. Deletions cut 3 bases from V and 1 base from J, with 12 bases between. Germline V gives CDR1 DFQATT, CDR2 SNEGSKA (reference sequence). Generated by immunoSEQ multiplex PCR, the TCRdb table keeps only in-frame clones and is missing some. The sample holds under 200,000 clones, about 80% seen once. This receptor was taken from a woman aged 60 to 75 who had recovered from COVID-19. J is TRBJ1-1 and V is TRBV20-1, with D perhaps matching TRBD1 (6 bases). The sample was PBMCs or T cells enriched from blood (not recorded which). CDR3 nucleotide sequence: TGCAGTGCTAGTGTGCCAGGGGCGAACACTGAAGCTTTCTTT. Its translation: CSASVPGANTEAFF.